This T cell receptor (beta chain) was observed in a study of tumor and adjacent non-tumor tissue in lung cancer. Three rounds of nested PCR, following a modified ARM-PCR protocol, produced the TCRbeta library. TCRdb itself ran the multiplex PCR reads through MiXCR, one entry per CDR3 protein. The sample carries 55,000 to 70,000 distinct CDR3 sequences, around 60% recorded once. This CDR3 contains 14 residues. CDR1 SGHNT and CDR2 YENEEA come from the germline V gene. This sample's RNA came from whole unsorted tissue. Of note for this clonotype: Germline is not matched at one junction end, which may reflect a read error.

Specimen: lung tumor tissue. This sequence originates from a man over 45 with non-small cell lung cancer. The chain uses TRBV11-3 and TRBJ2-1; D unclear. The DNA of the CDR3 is TGTGCCAGCAGCTTAGGAGTGGTCTACAATGAGCAGTTTTTC. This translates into CASSLGVVYNEQFF.